This TCR beta chain was profiled in a study of blood T cell repertoires in COVID-19. This clone has a single count. The V and J ends lost 1 base and 0 bases respectively, with 13 bases between them. CDR1 and CDR2 (germline): MDHEN, SYDVKM. The CDR3 spans 17 residues. Method: immunoSEQ multiplex PCR; TCRdb's copy keeps in-frame clones and lacks some. Of approximately 150,000 clones in the sample, around 89% were seen once. The V and J genes are TRBV28 and TRBJ1-3; D is undetermined. This sequence originates from an older woman with active COVID-19. The sample comprised peripheral blood. This CDR3 reads CASSLLFRQYSGNTIYF. The CDR3 DNA sequence: TGTGCCAGCAGTTTATTGTTCCGCCAGTACTCTGGAAACACCATATATTTT. Based on the CDR3 plus reference TRBV28 and TRBJ1-3, the full variable domain is DVKVTQSSRYLVKRTGEKVFLECVQDMDHENMFWYRQDPGLGLRLIYFSYDVKMKEKGDIPEGYSVSREKKERFSLILESASTNQTSMYLCASSLLFRQYSGNTIYFGEGSWLTVV.